The 20 T cell receptor beta chains below all came from one sample that was sequenced in a study of T cell repertoires in cytomegalovirus infection. Using its own MiXCR run on the reads, TCRdb lists one record per CDR3 protein. The table has about 110,000 distinct CDR3 sequences, 42% seen once. No antigen has been assigned to these receptors. Here the sequenced sample was CD8+ T cells from cultured PBMCs, taken from culture after CMV antigen stimulation. These receptors came from a human donor in good health (CMV status not recorded). Some clones in this sample may be carry-over from other donors' samples.

This clonotype has a handful of counts. The chain joins TRBV12-3 or TRBV12-4 to TRBJ1-5; D call uncertain. V gave up 0 bases and J gave up 4 bases, with 16 bases separating them. The CDR3 extends over 17 amino acids. The CDR3 sequence is CASSLAAVRFGNQPQHF. In DNA, the CDR3 is TGTGCCAGCAGTTTAGCGGCGGTCCGGTTCGGTAATCAGCCCCAGCATTTT.

A few counts support this clonotype. V gene TRBV5-1 combines with J gene TRBJ2-1; 11 bases match TRBD1. Losses at the gene ends were 3 bases for V and 2 bases for J; bases not matched to a gene: 4. CDR3 size: 16 residues. Germline V CDR1 and CDR2: SGHRS, YFSETQ. CDR3 DNA: TGCGCCAGCAGCTGGTTGGGACAGGGGGCCTACAATGAGCAGTTCTTC. The encoded protein is CASSWLGQGAYNEQFF.

The V call is TRBV5-6, the J call TRBJ2-3; 9 bases line up with TRBD1. There are 13 residues in the CDR3. The germline CDR1 and CDR2 sequences are SGHDT and YYEEEE. V shed 4 bases, J shed 4 bases, and the junction held 1 base outside the gene matches. CDR3 region: CASSRDRADTQYF. The DNA of the CDR3 is TGTGCCAGCAGCCGGGACAGGGCAGATACGCAGTATTTT.

This clonotype was counted only a few times. The genes are TRBV7-9 and TRBJ2-7; 8 bases line up with TRBD1. The length of the CDR3 is 14 residues. CDR1 and CDR2 (germline): SEHNR, FQNEAQ (reference sequence). V shed 7 bases, J shed 5 bases, and the junction held 10 bases outside the gene matches. The CDR3 DNA sequence: TGTGCCAGCACCCCGCCAGGGGGCTTCGACGAGCAGTACTTC. Translating gives CASTPPGGFDEQYF.

The chain couples TRBV27 to TRBJ2-3; 12 nucleotides agree with TRBD1. V lost 6 bases and J lost 2; bases outside the gene matches: 9. Germline-derived CDR1 and CDR2 are MNHEY and SMNVEV (reference sequence). The CDR3 contains 17 residues. Here the CDR3 reads CASRPGTGGLNTDTQYF. The CDR3, as DNA: TGTGCCAGCAGACCGGGGACAGGGGGCCTCAACACAGATACGCAGTATTTT.

V is TRBV7-2 and J is TRBJ2-1; D is ambiguous. The CDR3 spans 16 residues. The ends were cut back, 2 bases at V and 5 bases at J, with 16 bases in the middle. Per the germline V gene, CDR1 is SGHTA and CDR2 is FQGNSA. The CDR3, as DNA: TGTGCCAGCAGCTTAACTTCGGTCCCACCACACAATGAGCAGTTCTTC. Translation gives CASSLTSVPPHNEQFF.

The table lists this clonotype with a count of one. An end of the junction differs from the germline gene, which may be a read error. V usage is TRBV6-1 and J usage is TRBJ2-3; TRBD1 is a possible D gene (6 bases). This CDR3 contains 13 residues. Germline CDR1 and CDR2: MNHNS and SASEGT. This CDR3 reads CASSRRGTDTQYF. CDR3 DNA sequence: TGTGCCAGCAGCCGCAGGGGCACAGATACGCAGTATTTC.

The chain recombines TRBV11-2 with TRBJ2-1; TRBD1 or TRBD2 may be the D gene (5 bases each). V was shortened by 4 bases and J by 7 bases, with 14 bases between the two germline ends. CDR3 length: 14 residues. The germline V gene encodes CDR1 SGHAT and CDR2 FQNNGV. CDR3 residues: CASSYRDLENEQFF. CDR3 coding DNA: TGTGCCAGCAGCTACCGGGACCTAGAGAATGAGCAGTTCTTC.

The chain combines TRBV6-5 with TRBJ2-3, with a possible D match to TRBD1 (6 bases). The V end lost 6 bases, the J end lost 2 bases, and 12 bases lay between the germline ends. Per the germline V gene, CDR1 is MNHEY and CDR2 is SVGAGI. The CDR3 is 14 residues long. CDR3 residues: CASRPDRLTDTQYF. CDR3 nucleotides: TGTGCCAGCAGACCCGACAGGCTCACAGATACGCAGTATTTT.

The chain recombines TRBV2 with TRBJ2-1; no definite D call. The CDR3 is 12 amino acids. Germline V gene lookup returns CDR1 SNHLY and CDR2 FYNNEI. V lost 5 bases and J 3 bases, leaving 5 bases between the germline ends. CDR3 sequence: CASSLYYNEQFF. CDR3 DNA sequence: TGTGCCAGCAGTCTGTACTACAATGAGCAGTTCTTC.

V and J are TRBV2 and TRBJ2-3; 11 nucleotides match TRBD2. This CDR3 contains 16 residues. Looked up from germline, CDR1 is SNHLY and CDR2 is FYNNEI. V shed 5 bases and J 5 bases; nucleotides not matched to a gene: 9. CDR3 coding DNA: TGTGCCAGCAGTCAAAAGTTTAGCGGGGGGGAAGATACGCAGTATTTT. This translates into CASSQKFSGGEDTQYF.

This clonotype was counted only a few times. The chain joins TRBV2 to TRBJ2-1, with 8 positions matching TRBD2. Looked up from germline, CDR1 is SNHLY and CDR2 is FYNNEI. The CDR3 length is 13 residues. The V segment lost 7 bases and the J segment 9 bases; nucleotides outside the gene matches: 8. CDR3 sequence reads: CASTPSGGGEQFF. The CDR3, as DNA: TGTGCCAGCACCCCATCGGGAGGGGGTGAGCAGTTCTTC.

This clonotype was detected only a few times. The chain links TRBV11-1 to TRBJ1-2, with unresolved D. Germline CDR1 SGHAT, CDR2 FQDESV (reference sequence). V shed 4 bases and J shed 4 bases, with 10 bases lying between them. The CDR3 consists of 13 residues. CDR3 nucleotides: TGTGCCAGCAGCTCGGCCCTTGGCTATGGCTACACCTTC. Protein: CASSSALGYGYTF.

The J gene is TRBJ2-1, the V gene TRBV2; perhaps D is TRBD1 or TRBD2 (6 bases each). Germline CDR1 SNHLY, CDR2 FYNNEI. Trimming stripped 4 bases from V and 6 bases from J, with 16 bases between. The CDR3 has 15 residues. The CDR3 reads CASSAYRGPTNEQFF. The CDR3, as DNA: TGTGCCAGCAGTGCCTATCGGGGGCCCACCAATGAGCAGTTCTTC.

The V call is TRBV10-3, the J call TRBJ2-7, with D unresolved. The CDR3 covers 14 residues. Germline CDR1 ENHRY, CDR2 SYGVKD. Trimming removed 2 bases from V and 2 bases from J, with 10 bases in between. The CDR3 DNA follows: TGTGCCATCAGTGAGAAGCCAGGCGCCTACGAGCAGTACTTC. This encodes CAISEKPGAYEQYF.

The chain joins TRBV5-4 to TRBJ1-1; D is unclear. The CDR3 contains 13 residues. Germline V CDR1 and CDR2: SGHNT, YYREEE (reference sequence). Trimming removed 0 bases from V and 8 bases from J, with 11 bases in between. CDR3 bases: TGTGCCAGCAGCTTGGTCGCATCTGTCGAAGCTTTCTTT. It codes for CASSLVASVEAFF.

As to this clonotype: The junction does not match germline at one end; this may be a read error. V usage is TRBV7-6 and J usage is TRBJ2-1; 9 bases line up with TRBD1. This CDR3 is built from 15 residues. CDR1 is SGHVS and CDR2 is FNYEAQ in the germline V gene. The chain's CDR3 is CASSRGTGKYNEQFF. Here the CDR3 DNA reads TGTGCTAGCAGCAGGGGGACAGGGAAATACAATGAGCAGTTCTTC.

This clonotype was counted only a few times. The chain combines TRBV5-4 with TRBJ1-4, with unresolved D. V lost 4 bases to trimming and J lost 0 bases, with 10 bases between them. CDR1 is SGHNT, CDR2 YYREEE, per germline (reference sequence). This CDR3 has 15 amino acids. CDR3 loop: CASSLTTSTNEKLFF. Here the CDR3 DNA reads TGTGCCAGCAGCCTCACCACGTCAACTAATGAAAAACTGTTTTTT.

The chain has TRBV7-2 and TRBJ2-3; no firm D call. The CDR3 covers 14 residues. The V end lost 1 base, the J end lost 4 bases, and 9 bases lay between the germline ends. In germline, CDR1 is SGHTA, CDR2 FQGNSA. The CDR3 reads CASSLGTSPDTQYF. DNA of the CDR3: TGTGCCAGCAGCTTAGGAACAAGTCCAGATACGCAGTATTTT.

In this sample, this clonotype turned up many times. This sequence joins TRBV12-3 or TRBV12-4 and TRBJ2-3; either TRBD1 or TRBD2 may supply D (5 bases each). V was clipped by 6 bases and J by 5 bases, with 12 bases between them. The CDR3 contains 13 residues. The CDR3 sequence is CASSPSGLDTQYF. In nucleotides, the CDR3 is TGTGCCAGCAGCCCATCGGGGCTAGATACGCAGTATTTT.